Shown below are 2 T cell receptor beta chains from a single sample sequenced in a study of shared clonotypes between healthy human individuals. Sequencing used immunoSEQ multiplex PCR; TCRdb keeps in-frame clones, though not all of them. The sample lists 2 million to 3 million clones; roughly nine tenths were seen once. Specimen: naive CD4+ T cells sorted from blood. Subset in this sample: CD45RA+ positively selected. The origin of the receptors is a young man in good health.

Comments on this clone: The same CDR3 is also encoded by other DNA sequences in this sample. The rearrangement links TRBV5-1 to TRBJ2-7; tentatively, D is TRBD1 (5 bases). The V gene lost 4 bases and the J gene lost 4 bases, with 12 bases spanning the gap. Germline CDR1 SGHRS, CDR2 YFSETQ. The CDR3 spans 13 residues. In DNA form, the CDR3 reads TGCGCCAGCAGCCCGGGTTCAGGGTACGAGCAGTACTTC. Protein product: CASSPGSGYEQYF.

This sequence joins TRBV2 and TRBJ1-1; D uncertain. The CDR3 runs 12 residues. Trimming stripped 7 bases from V and 2 bases from J, with 8 bases between. CDR1 and CDR2 (germline): SNHLY, FYNNEI. CDR3 sequence (DNA): TGTGCCAGCAACAACGACAACACTGAAGCTTTCTTT. It is translated as CASNNDNTEAFF.